These 25 T cell receptor beta chains came from one sample sequenced in a study of siplizumab effects on memory and regulatory T cells. Clones were read by immunoSEQ multiplex PCR, and TCRdb kept only the in-frame ones, dropping some. The table shows 70,000 to 90,000 clones, with about 87% occurring only once. Sequencing was done on a sample of CD4+ T cells sorted from blood. The receptor source for this set is a human donor in good health.

The chain combines TRBV5-1 with TRBJ2-3, with 9 bases fitting TRBD2. Germline CDR1 and CDR2: SGHRS and YFSETQ. The V gene end was trimmed by 4 bases and the J gene end by 1 base; junction bases not matched to a gene: 7. This CDR3 spans 16 amino acids. Here the CDR3 reads CASSEEPSGGTDTQYF. Here the CDR3 DNA reads TGCGCCAGCAGCGAGGAACCTAGCGGGGGCACAGATACGCAGTATTTT.

The chain has TRBV5-8 and TRBJ1-6; 9 positions match TRBD1. This CDR3 is built from 14 residues. Germline loops: CDR1 SGHTS, CDR2 YDEGEE. The trim removed 4 bases at V and 11 bases at J, leaving 7 bases unmatched. The CDR3 loop is CASSETGGRPPLHF. CDR3 nucleotide sequence: TGTGCCAGCAGCGAAACAGGGGGCCGGCCACCCCTCCACTTT.

V and J are TRBV12-5 and TRBJ2-7; TRBD1 matches 9 bases. Germline V gene data show CDR1 as LGHNT and CDR2 as FRNRAP. The CDR3 has 17 residues. V was clipped by 3 bases and J by 1 base; unmatched bases: 10. The chain's CDR3 is CASGFRTGDRDSYEQYF. CDR3 DNA: TGTGCTAGTGGTTTCCGAACTGGGGACAGGGATTCCTACGAGCAGTACTTC.

The chain has TRBV5-1 and TRBJ2-1; D gene uncertain. CDR3 length: 14 amino acids. Trimming left V 0 bases short and J 0 bases short, with 4 bases between. In germline, CDR1 is SGHRS, CDR2 YFSETQ. CDR3 sequence (DNA): TGCGCCAGCAGCTTGGGACCCTCCTACAATGAGCAGTTCTTC. As protein: CASSLGPSYNEQFF.

This rearrangement joins TRBV2 to TRBJ2-7; D unresolved. This CDR3 is built from 12 residues. The germline V and J ends were trimmed by 6 bases and 2 bases, with 8 bases remaining between them. In germline, CDR1 is SNHLY, CDR2 FYNNEI. The CDR3 coding sequence is TGTGCCAGCAGAGCCAATACCTACGAGCAGTACTTC. This gives the protein CASRANTYEQYF.

The chain couples TRBV5-5 to TRBJ2-5, with TRBD2 identical over 9 bases. The CDR3 runs 14 residues. Germline CDR1 reads SGHKS; CDR2 reads YYEKEE (reference sequence). The CDR3 DNA reads TGTGCATCTGGAGGCGGGAGGGCCCCAGAGACCCAGTACTTC. This translates into CASGGGRAPETQYF.

In its sample, this clone was seen once. The chain has TRBV28 and TRBJ2-2; D is possibly TRBD2 (7 bases). The V end lost 2 bases, the J end lost 6 bases, and 13 bases lay between the germline ends. This CDR3 spans 15 amino acids. CDR1 MDHEN and CDR2 SYDVKM come from the germline V gene. CDR3 DNA sequence: TGTGCCAGCAGTTTAACAGGGAGGGATGCCGGGGAGCTGTTTTTT. Amino acid sequence: CASSLTGRDAGELFF.

CDR3 in DNA: TGTGCCAGCAGCACACTAGCGGGAGGGCTAAAGTGGGATGAGCAGTTCTTC. This codes for CASSTLAGGLKWDEQFF. J is TRBJ2-1 and V is TRBV5-6; TRBD2 agrees at 13 bases. J lost 8 bases, V lost 4 bases, and 12 bases had no gene match. Germline V gives CDR1 SGHDT, CDR2 YYEEEE. The CDR3 contains 17 residues. Looking up the rest from reference TRBV5-6 and TRBJ2-1 gives the full variable domain: DAGVTQSPTHLIKTRGQQVTLRCSPKSGHDTVSWYQQALGQGPQFIFQYYEEEERQRGNFPDRFSGHQFPNYSSELNVNALLLGDSALYLCASSTLAGGLKWDEQFFGPGTRLTVL.

This rearrangement joins TRBV5-1 to TRBJ2-3, with no clear D. Deletions cut 0 bases from V and 4 bases from J, with 9 bases between. The CDR3 has 14 residues. Germline loops: CDR1 SGHRS, CDR2 YFSETQ. This CDR3 reads CASSLASVPDTQYF. CDR3 in DNA: TGCGCCAGCAGCTTGGCCAGTGTTCCAGATACGCAGTATTTT. Combining the CDR3 with reference TRBV5-1 and TRBJ2-3 gives the whole variable domain KAGVTQTPRYLIKTRGQQVTLSCSPISGHRSVSWYQQTPGQGLQFLFEYFSETQRNKGNFPGRFSGRQFSNSRSEMNVSTLELGDSALYLCASSLASVPDTQYFGPGTRLTVL.

A word on this clone: The same CDR3 arises from other DNA sequences in this sample as well. V gene TRBV5-1 combines with J gene TRBJ2-7; 10 bases agree with TRBD2. V shed 0 bases, J shed 0 bases, and the junction held 0 bases outside the gene matches. Germline V gene lookup returns CDR1 SGHRS and CDR2 YFSETQ. This CDR3 has 15 amino acids. CDR3 sequence: CASSLASGSSYEQYF. The CDR3 nucleotides read TGCGCCAGCAGCTTGGCTAGCGGGAGCTCCTACGAGCAGTACTTC. Supplemented by reference TRBV5-1 and TRBJ2-7, the full variable domain reads KAGVTQTPRYLIKTRGQQVTLSCSPISGHRSVSWYQQTPGQGLQFLFEYFSETQRNKGNFPGRFSGRQFSNSRSEMNVSTLELGDSALYLCASSLASGSSYEQYFGPGTRLTVT.

The chain employs TRBV4-1 and TRBJ2-7; TRBD2 is a possible D gene (6 bases). Germline CDR1 is MGHRA and CDR2 is YSYEKL. The V end lost 3 bases, the J end lost 2 bases, and 29 bases lay between the germline ends. CDR3 length: 20 residues. The CDR3 DNA is TGCGCCAGCAGCCATAAACCCGCCGGGCAGAGGGACTTGATAACCTACGAGCAGTACTTC. It yields the protein CASSHKPAGQRDLITYEQYF.

The chain couples TRBV7-8 to TRBJ2-7; 12 bases align to TRBD2. The J segment lost 6 bases and the V segment lost 5 bases, leaving 14 bases of the junction unmatched. CDR3 length: 17 residues. Germline assignment: CDR1 SGHVS and CDR2 FQNEAQ. The chain's CDR3 is CASSLRLTSGRTSEQYF. The CDR3 DNA is TGTGCCAGCAGCCTAAGACTCACTAGCGGGAGGACTTCCGAGCAGTACTTC.

This clone is a singleton in its sample. The gene calls are TRBV10-3 and TRBJ2-6, with 7 bases lining up with TRBD1. The V gene end was trimmed by 4 bases and the J gene end by 2 bases; junction bases not matched to a gene: 2. The CDR3 has 15 residues. CDR1 and CDR2 from the germline V gene are ENHRY and SYGVKD. CDR3: CAISGDRAGANVLTF. The DNA of the CDR3 is TGTGCCATCAGTGGCGACAGGGCTGGGGCCAACGTCCTGACTTTC.

The chain couples TRBV15 to TRBJ1-5; D gene ambiguous. Per germline, CDR1 LNHNV and CDR2 YYDKDF (reference sequence). V was pared by 5 bases and J by 0 bases, with 23 bases between. The CDR3 totals 19 residues. The chain's CDR3 is CATSGRTLNHGDSNQPQHF. The DNA of the CDR3 is TGTGCCACCAGCGGACGAACCTTGAACCACGGGGATAGCAATCAGCCCCAGCATTTT.

This chain links TRBV7-3 with TRBJ1-1; D not resolved. Germline V gives CDR1 SGHTA, CDR2 FQGTGA. With 2 bases removed from V and 2 bases from J, the gap between germline ends came to 12 bases. The CDR3 runs to 15 residues. CDR3 in amino acids: CASSLASGRNTEAFF. CDR3 nucleotides: TGTGCCAGCAGCTTAGCATCCGGGAGAAACACTGAAGCTTTCTTT.

The genes are TRBV7-2 and TRBJ2-7, with 7 positions matching TRBD2. Germline CDR1 reads SGHTA; CDR2 reads FQGNSA. The CDR3 spans 17 residues. Trimming took 6 bases from V and 2 from J; bases not matched to a gene: 16. Here the CDR3 reads CASRDGGIAGYTYEQYF. The CDR3 DNA follows: TGTGCCAGCAGGGATGGAGGTATAGCGGGCTACACCTACGAGCAGTACTTC.

This chain joins TRBV7-9 and TRBJ2-7, with D possibly being TRBD1 or TRBD2 (5 bases each). There are 13 residues in the CDR3. V gave up 5 bases and J gave up 2 bases, with 10 bases separating them. From germline, CDR1 is SEHNR and CDR2 FQNEAQ (reference sequence). The DNA for the CDR3 is TGTGCCAGCAGCCTTAGAGGGGCCTACGAGCAGTACTTC. This translates into CASSLRGAYEQYF.

This clone has just one count. This chain joins TRBV4-2 and TRBJ1-5; 7 nucleotides align to TRBD1. The germline V gene encodes CDR1 LGHNA and CDR2 YNFKEQ. The CDR3 is made up of 15 amino acids. J gave up 7 bases and V 4 bases, and 10 bases lay outside the gene matches. The CDR3 protein is CASSLDRVQGQPQHF. In nucleotides, the CDR3 is TGTGCCAGCAGCCTCGACAGGGTACAGGGACAGCCCCAGCATTTT.

As regards this clone: This sample includes further DNA sequences coding for the same CDR3. V usage is TRBV7-2 and J usage is TRBJ2-3, with no clear D. CDR3 size: 12 residues. Germline V lookup: CDR1 SGHTA, CDR2 FQGNSA. V shed 5 bases and J shed 2 bases, with 5 bases lying between them. CDR3 nucleotides: TGTGCCAGCAGCGGAGACACAGATACGCAGTATTTT. Protein product: CASSGDTDTQYF.

The rearrangement links TRBV9 to TRBJ2-2, with D hard to call. This CDR3 has 14 residues. V lost 5 bases and J lost 0, with 8 bases in between. Per the germline V gene, CDR1 is SGDLS and CDR2 is YYNGEE. This CDR3 is CASRSEPNTGELFF. The DNA for the CDR3 is TGTGCCAGCAGATCGGAACCGAACACCGGGGAGCTGTTTTTT. Together with reference TRBV9 and TRBJ2-2, the CDR3 gives the full variable domain: DSGVTQTPKHLITATGQRVTLRCSPRSGDLSVYWYQQSLDQGLQFLIQYYNGEERAKGNILERFSAQQFPDLHSELNLSSLELGDSALYFCASRSEPNTGELFFGEGSRLTVL.

V gene TRBV11-3 combines with J gene TRBJ1-1; perhaps TRBD1 as D (5 bases). The CDR3 length is 15 residues. Germline CDR1 reads SGHNT; CDR2 reads YENEEA. The V gene lost 5 bases and the J gene lost 5 bases, with 18 bases spanning the gap. As DNA, the CDR3 is TGTGCCAGCAGCCCCCTTCAGCAGGGCCGTACTGAAGCTTTCTTT. This translates into CASSPLQQGRTEAFF. Drawing the rest from reference TRBV11-3 and TRBJ1-1, the complete variable domain is EAGVVQSPRYKIIEKKQPVAFWCNPISGHNTLYWYLQNLGQGPELLIRYENEEAVDDSQLPKDRFSAERLKGVDSTLKIQPAELGDSAVYLCASSPLQQGRTEAFFGQGTRLTVV.

This chain joins TRBV28 and TRBJ1-1, with a tentative D call TRBD1 (6 bases). V was shortened by 7 bases and J by 1 base, with 13 bases between the two germline ends. From germline, CDR1 is MDHEN and CDR2 SYDVKM. CDR3 length: 14 amino acids. DNA of the CDR3: TGTGCCAGCAACCCGCCGGGACAGAACACTGAAGCTTTCTTT. Its protein product is CASNPPGQNTEAFF.

Concerning this clone itself: Other nucleotide sequences from this sample produce the same CDR3. The chain links TRBV6-5 to TRBJ1-5; 8 bases are a match to TRBD1. Germline lookup yields CDR1 MNHEY and CDR2 SVGAGI. The CDR3 sequence is 14 residues long. V trimming: 5 bases; J trimming: 2 bases; junction bases outside the gene matches: 2. For the CDR3, the DNA is TGTGCCAGCAGTCCGGGACAGGGCAATCAGCCCCAGCATTTT. Amino acids: CASSPGQGNQPQHF.

In its sample, this clone was seen a few times. The gene calls are TRBV7-2 and TRBJ2-1, with 7 bases matching TRBD1. Trimming cost V 1 base and J 7 bases; bases outside gene matches: 10. The CDR3 has 16 amino acids. Germline V gives CDR1 SGHTA, CDR2 FQGNSA. The DNA of the CDR3 is TGTGCCAGCAGCTTAGTGGCACGACAGGGTGGAAATGAGCAGTTCTTC. Residues: CASSLVARQGGNEQFF.

CDR3 sequence: CASSEGTETYEQYF. CDR3 nucleotides: TGTGCCAGCAGTGAAGGGACGGAAACCTACGAGCAGTACTTC. The chain employs TRBV2 and TRBJ2-7, with no clear D. Germline V lookup: CDR1 SNHLY, CDR2 FYNNEI. Deletions cut 1 base from V and 2 bases from J, with 9 bases between. The CDR3 is 14 amino acids.